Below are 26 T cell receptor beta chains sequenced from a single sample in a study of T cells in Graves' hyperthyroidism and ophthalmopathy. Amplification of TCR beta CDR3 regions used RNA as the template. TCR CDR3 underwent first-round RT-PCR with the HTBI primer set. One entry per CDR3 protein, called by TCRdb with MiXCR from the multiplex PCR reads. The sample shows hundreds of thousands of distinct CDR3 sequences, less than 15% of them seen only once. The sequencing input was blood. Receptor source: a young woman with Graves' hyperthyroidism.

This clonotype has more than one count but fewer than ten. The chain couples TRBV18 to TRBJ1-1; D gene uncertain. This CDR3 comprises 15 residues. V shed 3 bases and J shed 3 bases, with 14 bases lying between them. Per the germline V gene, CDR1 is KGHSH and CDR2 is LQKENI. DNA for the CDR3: TGTGCCAGCTCACCCGCTTCGGGTTATGACACTGAAGCTTTCTTT. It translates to CASSPASGYDTEAFF.

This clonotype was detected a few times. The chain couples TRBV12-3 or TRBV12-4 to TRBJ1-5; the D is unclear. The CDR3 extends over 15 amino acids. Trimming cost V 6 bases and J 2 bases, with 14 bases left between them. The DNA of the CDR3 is TGTGCCAGCAGCCCGAGGGCCTCAGGCAATCAGCCCCAGCATTTT. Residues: CASSPRASGNQPQHF.

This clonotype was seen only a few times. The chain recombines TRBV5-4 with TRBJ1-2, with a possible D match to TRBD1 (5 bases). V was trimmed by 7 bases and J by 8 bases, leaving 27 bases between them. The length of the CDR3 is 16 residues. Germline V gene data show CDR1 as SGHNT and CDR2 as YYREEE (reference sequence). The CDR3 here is CASALSPHGTSKGYTF. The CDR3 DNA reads TGTGCCAGCGCCCTGAGTCCCCACGGGACCTCTAAGGGCTACACCTTC. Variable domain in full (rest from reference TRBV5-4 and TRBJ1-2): ETGVTQSPTHLIKTRGQQVTLRCSSQSGHNTVSWYQQALGQGPQFIFQYYREEENGRGNFPPRFSGLQFPNYSSELNVNALELDDSALYLCASALSPHGTSKGYTFGSGTRLTVV.

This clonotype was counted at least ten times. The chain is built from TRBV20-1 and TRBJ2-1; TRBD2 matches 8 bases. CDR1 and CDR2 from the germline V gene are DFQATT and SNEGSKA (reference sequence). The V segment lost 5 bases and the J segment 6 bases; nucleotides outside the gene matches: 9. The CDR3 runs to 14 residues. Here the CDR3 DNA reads TGCAGTGCTCCTAAGGCGGGAGGTGCCAATGAGCAGTTCTTC. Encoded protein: CSAPKAGGANEQFF.

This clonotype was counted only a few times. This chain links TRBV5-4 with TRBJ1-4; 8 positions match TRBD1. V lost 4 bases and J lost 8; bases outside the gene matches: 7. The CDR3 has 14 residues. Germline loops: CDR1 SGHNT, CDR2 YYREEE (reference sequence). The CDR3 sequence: CASSPDRVGEKLFF. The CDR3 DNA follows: TGTGCCAGCAGCCCGGACAGGGTCGGAGAAAAACTGTTTTTT.

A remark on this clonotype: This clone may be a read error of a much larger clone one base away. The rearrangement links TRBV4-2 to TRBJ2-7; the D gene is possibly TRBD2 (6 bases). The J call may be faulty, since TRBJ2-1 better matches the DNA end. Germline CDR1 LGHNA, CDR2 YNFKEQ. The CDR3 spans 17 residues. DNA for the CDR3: TGTGCCAGCAGCCAAGATTGGTTGCGGGAAACCTCCTACGAGCAGTTCTTC. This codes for CASSQDWLRETSYEQFF.

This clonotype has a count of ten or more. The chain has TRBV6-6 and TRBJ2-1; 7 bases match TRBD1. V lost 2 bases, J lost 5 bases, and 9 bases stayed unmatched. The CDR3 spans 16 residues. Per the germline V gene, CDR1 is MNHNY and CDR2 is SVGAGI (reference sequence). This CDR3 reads CASSYGGQNPHNEQFF. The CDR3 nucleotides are TGTGCCAGCAGTTACGGGGGACAGAACCCCCACAATGAGCAGTTCTTC.

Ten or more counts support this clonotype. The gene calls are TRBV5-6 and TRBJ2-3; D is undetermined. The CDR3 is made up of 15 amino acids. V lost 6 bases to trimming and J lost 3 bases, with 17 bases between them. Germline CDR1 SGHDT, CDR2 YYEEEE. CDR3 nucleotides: TGTGCCAGCATCAAAAAATGGAAAGTTACAGATACGCAGTATTTT. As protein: CASIKKWKVTDTQYF.

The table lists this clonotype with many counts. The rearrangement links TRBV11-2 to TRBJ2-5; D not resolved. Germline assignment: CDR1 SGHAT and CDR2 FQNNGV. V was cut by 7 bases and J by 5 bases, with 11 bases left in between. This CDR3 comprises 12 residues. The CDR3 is CASTRWTETQYF. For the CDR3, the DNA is TGTGCCAGCACCCGATGGACGGAGACCCAGTACTTC. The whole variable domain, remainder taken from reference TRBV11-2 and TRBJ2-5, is EAGVAQSPRYKIIEKRQSVAFWCNPISGHATLYWYQQILGQGPKLLIQFQNNGVVDDSQLPKDRFSAERLKGVDSTLKIQPAKLEDSAVYLCASTRWTETQYFGPGTRLLVL.

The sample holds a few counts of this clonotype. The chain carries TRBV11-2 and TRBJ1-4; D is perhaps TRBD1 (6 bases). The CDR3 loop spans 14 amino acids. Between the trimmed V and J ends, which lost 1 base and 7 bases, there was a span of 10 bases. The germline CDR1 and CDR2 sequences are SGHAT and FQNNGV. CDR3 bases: TGTGCCAGCAGCTTAGGCCAGGGGCCTGAAAAACTGTTTTTT. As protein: CASSLGQGPEKLFF. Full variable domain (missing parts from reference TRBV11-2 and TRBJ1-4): EAGVAQSPRYKIIEKRQSVAFWCNPISGHATLYWYQQILGQGPKLLIQFQNNGVVDDSQLPKDRFSAERLKGVDSTLKIQPAKLEDSAVYLCASSLGQGPEKLFFGSGTQLSVL.

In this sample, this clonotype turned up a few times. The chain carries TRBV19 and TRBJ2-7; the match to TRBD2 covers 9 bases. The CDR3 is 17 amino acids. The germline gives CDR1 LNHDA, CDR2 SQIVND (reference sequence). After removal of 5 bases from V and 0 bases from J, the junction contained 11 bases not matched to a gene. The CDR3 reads CASSPTGASGISYEQYF. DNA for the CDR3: TGTGCCAGTAGTCCTACCGGGGCTAGCGGGATCTCCTACGAGCAGTACTTC.

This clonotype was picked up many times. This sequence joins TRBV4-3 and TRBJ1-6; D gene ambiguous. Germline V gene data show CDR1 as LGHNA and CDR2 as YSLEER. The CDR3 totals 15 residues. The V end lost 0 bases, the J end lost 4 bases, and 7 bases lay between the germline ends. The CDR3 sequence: CASSQEWFYNSPLHF. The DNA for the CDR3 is TGCGCCAGCAGCCAAGAATGGTTTTATAATTCACCCCTCCACTTT.

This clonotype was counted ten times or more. CDR3 residues: CSVQIQGSSYEQYF. CDR3 nucleotide sequence: TGCAGCGTCCAAATACAGGGGAGCTCCTACGAGCAGTACTTC. V usage is TRBV29-1 and J usage is TRBJ2-7, with 7 bases that match TRBD1. The germline gives CDR1 SQVTM, CDR2 ANQGSEA. This CDR3 has 14 amino acids. V lost 6 bases and J lost 0; bases outside the gene matches: 8.

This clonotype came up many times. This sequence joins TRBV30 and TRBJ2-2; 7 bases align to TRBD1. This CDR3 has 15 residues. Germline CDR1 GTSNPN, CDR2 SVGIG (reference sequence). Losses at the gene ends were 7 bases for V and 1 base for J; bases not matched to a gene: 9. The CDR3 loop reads CASRQGQLNTGELFF. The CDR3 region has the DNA TGTGCCTCCAGGCAGGGACAGCTGAACACCGGGGAGCTGTTTTTT.

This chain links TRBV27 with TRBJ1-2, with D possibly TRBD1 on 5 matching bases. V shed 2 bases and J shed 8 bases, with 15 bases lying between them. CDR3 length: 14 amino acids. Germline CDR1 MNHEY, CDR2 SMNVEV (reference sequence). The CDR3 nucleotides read TGTGCCAGCAGTTTAGCCCTCGGGGCAGAGGGCTACACCTTC. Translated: CASSLALGAEGYTF.

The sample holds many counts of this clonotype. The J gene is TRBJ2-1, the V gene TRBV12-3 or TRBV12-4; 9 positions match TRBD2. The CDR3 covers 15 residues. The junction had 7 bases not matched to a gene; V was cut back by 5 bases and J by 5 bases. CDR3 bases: TGTGCCAGCAGTCCCCGGACTAGCGTCAACAATGAGCAGTTCTTC. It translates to CASSPRTSVNNEQFF.

The CDR3 coding sequence is TGTGCCAGCAGTTACTCGTTTGGTGAAGCTTTCTTT. Its translation is CASSYSFGEAFF. The rearrangement uses TRBV6-5 and TRBJ1-1, with D uncertain. The V gene's germline CDR1 is MNHEY and CDR2 SVGAGI. The CDR3 spans 12 residues. V lost 0 bases to trimming and J lost 7 bases, with 6 bases between them.

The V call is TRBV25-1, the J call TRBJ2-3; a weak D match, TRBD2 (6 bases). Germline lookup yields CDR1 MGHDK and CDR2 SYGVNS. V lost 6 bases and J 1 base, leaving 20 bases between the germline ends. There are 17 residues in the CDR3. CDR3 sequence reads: CASSRRPRGSGTDTQYF. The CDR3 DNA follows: TGTGCCAGCAGCCGGCGCCCACGGGGGTCGGGCACAGATACGCAGTATTTT.

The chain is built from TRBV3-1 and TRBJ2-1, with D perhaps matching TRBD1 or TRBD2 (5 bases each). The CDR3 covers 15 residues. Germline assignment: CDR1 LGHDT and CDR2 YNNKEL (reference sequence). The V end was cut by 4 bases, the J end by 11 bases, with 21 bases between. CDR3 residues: CASSLAGSGTVKQFF. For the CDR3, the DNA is TGTGCCAGCAGCCTCGCCGGTTCCGGGACGGTAAAGCAGTTCTTC.

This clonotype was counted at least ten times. CDR3 residues: CASSPDKGANTGELFF. CDR3 sequence (DNA): TGTGCCAGCAGTCCAGATAAGGGTGCGAACACCGGGGAGCTGTTTTTT. This rearrangement joins TRBV6-1 to TRBJ2-2; no reliable D call. Germline loops: CDR1 MNHNS, CDR2 SASEGT. This CDR3 comprises 16 residues. V was pared by 5 bases and J by 0 bases, with 13 bases between.

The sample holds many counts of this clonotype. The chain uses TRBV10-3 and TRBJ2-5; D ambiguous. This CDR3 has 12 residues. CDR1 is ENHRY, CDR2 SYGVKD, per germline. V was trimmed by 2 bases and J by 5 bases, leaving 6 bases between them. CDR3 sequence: CAISEGLETQYF. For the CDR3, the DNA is TGTGCCATCAGTGAGGGATTGGAGACCCAGTACTTC.

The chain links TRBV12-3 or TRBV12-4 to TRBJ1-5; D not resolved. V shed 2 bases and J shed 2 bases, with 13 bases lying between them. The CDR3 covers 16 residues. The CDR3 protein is CASSLFLEGGNQPQHF. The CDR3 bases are TGTGCCAGCAGTTTATTTTTGGAGGGTGGCAATCAGCCCCAGCATTTT.

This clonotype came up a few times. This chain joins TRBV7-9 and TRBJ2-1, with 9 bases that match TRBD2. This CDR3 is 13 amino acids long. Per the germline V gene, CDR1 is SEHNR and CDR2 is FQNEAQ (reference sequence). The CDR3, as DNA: TGTGCAGCCGGTTCTAGCGGGACGTATGAGCAGTTCTTC. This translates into CAAGSSGTYEQFF.

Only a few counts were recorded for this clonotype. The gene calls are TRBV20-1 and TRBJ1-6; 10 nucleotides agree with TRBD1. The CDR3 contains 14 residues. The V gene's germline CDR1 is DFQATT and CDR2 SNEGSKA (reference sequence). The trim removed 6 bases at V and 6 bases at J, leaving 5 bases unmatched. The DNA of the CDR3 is TGCAGTGCAGTGCGGGACAGGGGTAATTCACCCCTCCACTTT. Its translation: CSAVRDRGNSPLHF.

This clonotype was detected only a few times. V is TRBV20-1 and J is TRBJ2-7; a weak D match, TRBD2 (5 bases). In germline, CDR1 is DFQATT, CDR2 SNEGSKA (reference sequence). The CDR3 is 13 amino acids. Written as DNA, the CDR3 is TGCAGCTACATGAGTAGCGAGACCTACGAGCAGTACTTC. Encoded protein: CSYMSSETYEQYF.

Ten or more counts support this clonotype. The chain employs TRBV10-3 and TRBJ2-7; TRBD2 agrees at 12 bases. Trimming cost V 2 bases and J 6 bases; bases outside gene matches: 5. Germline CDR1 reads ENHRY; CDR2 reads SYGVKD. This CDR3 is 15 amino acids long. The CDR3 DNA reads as TGTGCCATCAGTGAGAGGCTAGCGGGAGGGCGCGAGCAGTACTTC. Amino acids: CAISERLAGGREQYF.